The 18 T cell receptor beta chains presented below share a single source sample, sequenced in a study of T cells in narcolepsy. Clones were sequenced by immunoSEQ multiplex PCR, and TCRdb holds only the in-frame ones, with some missing. The top ten hold over 1% of the sample, which has some 30,000 clones, approximately 84% seen once. Sequencing was carried out using CD45RA- memory CD4+ T cells from PBMCs. The receptors here all came from a human donor with narcolepsy.

V and J are TRBV4-2 and TRBJ2-6; D might be TRBD1 (5 bases). Germline V CDR1 and CDR2: LGHNA, YNFKEQ. This CDR3 is 16 amino acids long. The germline V and J ends were trimmed by 1 base and 5 bases, with 12 bases remaining between them. The DNA for the CDR3 is TGTGCCAGCAGCCAAGCGCCAGGGTCTAGGGCCAACGTCCTGACTTTC. It encodes CASSQAPGSRANVLTF.

The rearrangement uses TRBV6-1 and TRBJ2-5; 8 bases align to TRBD2. After removal of 4 bases from V and 4 bases from J, the junction contained 5 bases not matched to a gene. Germline V gene lookup returns CDR1 MNHNS and CDR2 SASEGT. The CDR3 runs to 14 residues. This CDR3 is CASSGGGLRETQYF. Written as DNA, the CDR3 is TGTGCCAGCAGTGGCGGGGGGCTGAGAGAGACCCAGTACTTC.

This rearrangement joins TRBV7-9 to TRBJ2-3; D ambiguous. The CDR3 runs 17 residues. CDR1 and CDR2 (germline): SEHNR, FQNEAQ (reference sequence). Between the trimmed V and J ends, which lost 7 bases and 2 bases, there was a span of 22 bases. CDR3 in amino acids: CASTFPLLTGSTDTQYF. The CDR3, as DNA: TGTGCCAGCACCTTCCCCTTGCTCACCGGGTCCACAGATACGCAGTATTTT.

The V call is TRBV9, the J call TRBJ2-7; D unclear. The ends were cut back, 0 bases at V and 2 bases at J, with 9 bases in the middle. Germline CDR1 reads SGDLS; CDR2 reads YYNGEE. This CDR3 spans 14 amino acids. CDR3 bases: TGTGCCAGCAGCGTAGGGTACGGTACCTACGAGCAGTACTTC. Its translation: CASSVGYGTYEQYF. The variable domain in full, with the rest retrieved from reference TRBV9 and TRBJ2-7, is DSGVTQTPKHLITATGQRVTLRCSPRSGDLSVYWYQQSLDQGLQFLIQYYNGEERAKGNILERFSAQQFPDLHSELNLSSLELGDSALYFCASSVGYGTYEQYFGPGTRLTVT.

The chain couples TRBV11-3 to TRBJ1-5; D gene uncertain. V lost 8 bases and J 4 bases, leaving 15 bases between the germline ends. Per germline, CDR1 SGHNT and CDR2 YENEEA. CDR3 length: 14 residues. The CDR3 DNA follows: TGTGCCAGCGTCACTTGGAGATGTAATCAGCCCCAGCATTTT. It encodes CASVTWRCNQPQHF.

The chain employs TRBV10-1 and TRBJ2-1; D possibly corresponds to TRBD2 (6 bases). The CDR3 spans 15 residues. Germline V lookup: CDR1 WNHNN, CDR2 SYGVQD (reference sequence). V lost 0 bases and J lost 8, with 14 bases in between. The CDR3 DNA sequence: TGCGCCAGCAGTGAGTCGGGTGCGGGGTACCATGAGCAGTTCTTC. Its translation: CASSESGAGYHEQFF.

The genes are TRBV10-3 and TRBJ2-1; the D gene is possibly TRBD2 (5 bases). With 3 bases removed from V and 4 bases from J, the gap between germline ends came to 13 bases. The CDR3 contains 15 residues. Germline V gives CDR1 ENHRY, CDR2 SYGVKD. The CDR3 region has the DNA TGTGCCATCAGTGACTACGGACTGCAATACAATGAGCAGTTCTTC. Its translation is CAISDYGLQYNEQFF.

The J gene is TRBJ2-5, the V gene TRBV19, with TRBD2 matching over 10 bases. CDR1 LNHDA and CDR2 SQIVND come from the germline V gene (reference sequence). CDR3 length: 14 amino acids. Unmatched junction bases numbered 5, after V lost 4 bases and J lost 6 bases. CDR3 amino acids: CASSTGTSEKTQYF. The CDR3 DNA reads TGTGCCAGTAGTACGGGGACTAGCGAGAAGACCCAGTACTTC.

This sequence joins TRBV30 and TRBJ1-3; D unclear. The CDR3 is 13 residues long. Trimming removed 2 bases from V and 0 bases from J, with 5 bases in between. Germline V gene sequence: CDR1 GTSNPN, CDR2 SVGIG (reference sequence). The CDR3 is CAWSQLSGNTIYF. The CDR3 nucleotides read TGTGCCTGGAGTCAGCTCTCTGGAAACACCATATATTTT.

J is TRBJ2-5 and V is TRBV2, with 7 bases aligning to TRBD1. The assigned J gene may be wrong: the sequence end matches TRBJ2-7 better. The CDR3 sequence is 13 residues long. Germline V gene data show CDR1 as SNHLY and CDR2 as FYNNEI. The CDR3 here is CASTTGVSYEQYF. The CDR3 nucleotides read TGTGCCAGCACAACAGGGGTCTCCTACGAGCAGTACTTC.

This clone turned up a few times. This sequence joins TRBV25-1 and TRBJ1-5, with 7 bases that match TRBD1. V was pared by 4 bases and J by 4 bases, with 7 bases of the junction left unmatched. Germline assignment: CDR1 MGHDK and CDR2 SYGVNS. This CDR3 contains 15 residues. The CDR3 here is CASSASGQPNQPQHF. The CDR3 DNA sequence: TGTGCCAGCAGTGCGTCGGGACAGCCGAATCAGCCCCAGCATTTT.

In its sample, this clone was seen once. V usage is TRBV9 and J usage is TRBJ2-1; D is ambiguous. Trimming took off 3 bases at V and 4 bases at J, with 8 bases between the two ends. CDR3 length: 13 residues. CDR1 and CDR2 (germline): SGDLS, YYNGEE. The CDR3 nucleotides are TGTGCCAGCAGCGACCGCCCTTACAATGAGCAGTTCTTC. Translation: CASSDRPYNEQFF.

The sample holds one count of this clone. The V gene is TRBV19, the J gene TRBJ1-5, with a weak D call TRBD1 (5 bases). V gave up 0 bases and J gave up 9 bases, with 15 bases separating them. Looked up from germline, CDR1 is LNHDA and CDR2 is SQIVND (reference sequence). This CDR3 has 15 residues. The DNA of the CDR3 is TGTGCCAGTAGTATAGATACAGGCGGGGGGGTGCCCCAGCATTTT. Translation gives CASSIDTGGGVPQHF.

This rearrangement joins TRBV6-5 to TRBJ1-3; unclear D gene. In germline, CDR1 is MNHEY, CDR2 SVGAGI. CDR3 size: 15 residues. V lost 2 bases and J 0 bases, leaving 8 bases between the germline ends. For the CDR3, the DNA is TGTGCCAGCAGTTACGATTTTCTCTCTGGAAACACCATATATTTT. It yields the protein CASSYDFLSGNTIYF.

The V and J genes are TRBV30 and TRBJ1-6, with TRBD1 matching over 8 bases. The CDR3 is 13 residues long. Germline V CDR1 and CDR2: GTSNPN, SVGIG (reference sequence). Unmatched junction bases numbered 2, after V lost 0 bases and J lost 10 bases. CDR3 nucleotides: TGTGCCTGGAGTGTACAGGGGGACTCACCCCTCCACTTT. Residues: CAWSVQGDSPLHF.

The genes are TRBV7-2 and TRBJ2-2; 9 nucleotides line up with TRBD1. Germline assignment: CDR1 SGHTA and CDR2 FQGNSA. This CDR3 comprises 18 residues. The V segment lost 4 bases and the J segment 2 bases; nucleotides outside the gene matches: 11. CDR3 loop: CASSSPPGQGANTGELFF. Written as DNA, the CDR3 is TGTGCCAGCAGCTCCCCACCGGGACAGGGTGCAAACACCGGGGAGCTGTTTTTT. Based on the CDR3 plus reference TRBV7-2 and TRBJ2-2, the full variable domain is GAGVSQSPSNKVTEKGKDVELRCDPISGHTALYWYRQSLGQGLEFLIYFQGNSAPDKSGLPSDRFSAERTGGSVSTLTIQRTQQEDSAVYLCASSSPPGQGANTGELFFGEGSRLTVL.

The V call is TRBV7-9, the J call TRBJ1-6, with 7 nucleotides matching TRBD1. Trimming cost V 1 base and J 9 bases; bases outside gene matches: 12. The CDR3 extends over 17 amino acids. Germline-derived CDR1 and CDR2 are SEHNR and FQNEAQ (reference sequence). The CDR3 loop is CASSLGAIDRVSSPLHF. The DNA of the CDR3 is TGTGCCAGCAGCTTAGGGGCCATTGACAGGGTTAGTTCACCCCTCCACTTT.

V usage is TRBV21-1 and J usage is TRBJ1-1. TRBV21-1 is a listed pseudogene. There are 11 residues in the CDR3. The CDR3 nucleotides are TGTGCCAGCAGCTCCGCCAGCGAAGCTTTCTTT. Protein product: CASSSASEAFF.